The 12 T cell receptor beta chains below all came from one sample that was sequenced in a study of blood T cell repertoires in COVID-19. Repertoires were generated with immunoSEQ multiplex PCR, while TCRdb's copy carries only in-frame clones and drops some. The data contain 250,000 to 300,000 clones, under 95% of them singletons. The sample was PBMCs or T cells enriched from blood (not recorded which). The receptors come from a woman aged 40 to 50 with acute COVID-19.

The V call is TRBV25-1, the J call TRBJ1-1; TRBD1 matches 12 bases. J lost 7 bases, V lost 1 base, and 7 bases had no gene match. Germline values: CDR1 MGHDK, CDR2 SYGVNS. The CDR3 contains 16 residues. CDR3 residues: CASSELGTGGRGEAFF. The CDR3 nucleotides read TGTGCCAGCAGTGAATTAGGGACAGGGGGCAGGGGTGAAGCTTTCTTT.

The V gene is TRBV11-2, the J gene TRBJ2-1; TRBD2 aligns across 7 bases. The CDR3 contains 13 residues. V lost 1 base, J lost 10 bases, and 4 bases stayed unmatched. Germline loops: CDR1 SGHAT, CDR2 FQNNGV. The CDR3 protein is CASSLVGEGEQFF. Written as DNA, the CDR3 is TGTGCCAGCAGCTTAGTCGGGGAGGGGGAGCAGTTCTTC.

The chain joins TRBV7-9 to TRBJ2-1, with 9 bases that match TRBD2. Germline CDR1 SEHNR, CDR2 FQNEAQ (reference sequence). CDR3 length: 14 amino acids. The V segment lost 5 bases and the J segment 8 bases; nucleotides outside the gene matches: 7. CDR3 in DNA: TGTGCCAGCAGCCTAATAGCGGGGGTCTATGAGCAGTTCTTC. This encodes CASSLIAGVYEQFF.

This clone occurred once. V gene TRBV30 combines with J gene TRBJ1-1; D remains ambiguous. From germline, CDR1 is GTSNPN and CDR2 SVGIG (reference sequence). Trimming cost V 3 bases and J 5 bases, with 10 bases left between them. This CDR3 is built from 12 residues. The CDR3, as DNA: TGTGCCTGGAGCTTGGGCAGAACTGAAGCTTTCTTT. This sequence encodes CAWSLGRTEAFF. The whole variable domain, filled in from reference TRBV30 and TRBJ1-1, reads SQTIHQWPATLVQPVGSPLSLECTVEGTSNPNLYWYRQAAGRGLQLLFYSVGIGQISSEVPQNLSASRPQDRQFILSSKKLLLSDSGFYLCAWSLGRTEAFFGQGTRLTVV.

This clone was seen a single time. J is TRBJ2-1 and V is TRBV19; TRBD1 is a possible D gene (6 bases). The V gene's germline CDR1 is LNHDA and CDR2 SQIVND (reference sequence). CDR3 length equals 15 residues. V was clipped by 0 bases and J by 2 bases, with 8 bases between them. The CDR3 DNA follows: TGTGCCAGTAGTATAGACAGGGACACCTACAATGAGCAGTTCTTC. This gives the protein CASSIDRDTYNEQFF.

CDR3 nucleotides: TGTGCCAGCTCTCCCACAGAGTACGAGCAGTACTTC. Protein: CASSPTEYEQYF. The gene calls are TRBV18 and TRBJ2-7; D gene unclear. The V end lost 6 bases, the J end lost 4 bases, and 10 bases lay between the germline ends. The CDR3 length is 12 residues. Germline CDR1 KGHSH, CDR2 LQKENI. The full variable domain, in which reference TRBV18 and TRBJ2-7 provide the parts outside the CDR3, is NAGVMQNPRHLVRRRGQEARLRCSPMKGHSHVYWYRQLPEEGLKFMVYLQKENIIDESGMPKERFSAEFPKEGPSILRIQQVVRGDSAAYFCASSPTEYEQYFGPGTRLTVT.

This chain joins TRBV7-2 and TRBJ2-1; 8 bases align to TRBD2. Germline V lookup: CDR1 SGHTA, CDR2 FQGNSA. The CDR3 runs to 15 residues. V trimming: 1 base; J trimming: 9 bases; junction bases outside the gene matches: 8. In nucleotides, the CDR3 is TGTGCCAGCAGCTTAGGACTAGCGTCGCAATCTGAGCAGTTCTTC. It translates to CASSLGLASQSEQFF.

V usage is TRBV11-2 and J usage is TRBJ2-3; D remains ambiguous. Germline loops: CDR1 SGHAT, CDR2 FQNNGV. This CDR3 spans 16 amino acids. V dropped 0 bases and J dropped 2 bases, with 12 bases sitting between them. This CDR3 is CASSLDLFSHTDTQYF. CDR3 nucleotides: TGTGCCAGCAGCTTAGATCTGTTCTCACACACAGATACGCAGTATTTT.

The chain joins TRBV21-1 to TRBJ1-1; the listed D gene, TRBD1, was not tested against the DNA. TRBV21-1 is designated a pseudogene. The CDR3 has 23 residues. CDR3 loop: CASSKDSLNRSPTHHILDTEAFF. CDR3 DNA: TGTGCCAGCAGCAAAGATAGTCTGAACAGGTCGCCGACTCATCATATCCTGGACACTGAAGCTTTCTTT.

The chain joins TRBV19 to TRBJ1-2, with 7 bases aligning to TRBD1. The trim removed 7 bases at V and 3 bases at J, leaving 5 bases unmatched. Germline V gene sequence: CDR1 LNHDA, CDR2 SQIVND (reference sequence). CDR3 length equals 13 residues. CDR3 DNA: TGTGCCAGTACCAACAGGGGCCACTATGGCTACACCTTC. It codes for CASTNRGHYGYTF. The full variable domain, in which reference TRBV19 and TRBJ1-2 provide the parts outside the CDR3, is DGGITQSPKYLFRKEGQNVTLSCEQNLNHDAMYWYRQDPGQGLRLIYYSQIVNDFQKGDIAEGYSVSREKKESFPLTVTSAQKNPTAFYLCASTNRGHYGYTFGSGTRLTVV.

V is TRBV15 and J is TRBJ1-4; 9 bases map to TRBD1. Germline trimming cut 4 bases from V and 5 bases from J; bases unmatched to any gene: 8. Germline V gives CDR1 LNHNV, CDR2 YYDKDF (reference sequence). This CDR3 has 16 amino acids. CDR3 protein: CATSIGLGQGNEKLFF. The CDR3 bases are TGTGCCACCAGCATAGGATTGGGACAGGGCAATGAAAAACTGTTTTTT.

The genes are TRBV30 and TRBJ2-3; 13 bases match TRBD2. V lost 3 bases and J lost 5; bases outside the gene matches: 17. CDR1 is GTSNPN and CDR2 is SVGIG in the germline V gene (reference sequence). CDR3 size: 19 residues. The CDR3, as DNA: TGTGCCTGGAGCCTGACAGGGGGTTTACTAGCGGGAGGGCAAGATACGCAGTATTTT. This gives the protein CAWSLTGGLLAGGQDTQYF.